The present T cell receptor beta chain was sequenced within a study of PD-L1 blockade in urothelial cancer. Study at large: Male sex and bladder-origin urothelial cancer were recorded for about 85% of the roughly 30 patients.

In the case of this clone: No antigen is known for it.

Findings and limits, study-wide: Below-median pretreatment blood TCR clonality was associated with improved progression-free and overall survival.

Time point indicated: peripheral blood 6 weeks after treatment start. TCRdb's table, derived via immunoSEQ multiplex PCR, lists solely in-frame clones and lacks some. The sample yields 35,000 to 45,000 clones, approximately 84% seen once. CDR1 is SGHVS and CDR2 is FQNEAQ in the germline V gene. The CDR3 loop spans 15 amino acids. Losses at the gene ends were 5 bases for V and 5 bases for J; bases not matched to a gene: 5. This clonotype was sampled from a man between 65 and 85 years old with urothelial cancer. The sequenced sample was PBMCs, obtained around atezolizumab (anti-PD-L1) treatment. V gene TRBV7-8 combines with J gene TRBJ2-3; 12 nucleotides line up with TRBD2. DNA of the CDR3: TGTGCCAGCAGCCCTCTAGCGGGAGGGGGAGATACGCAGTATTTT. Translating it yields CASSPLAGGGDTQYF. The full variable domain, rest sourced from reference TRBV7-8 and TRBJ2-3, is GAGVSQSPRYKVAKRGQDVALRCDPISGHVSLFWYQQALGQGPEFLTYFQNEAQLDKSGLPSDRFFAERPEGSVSTLKIQRTQQEDSAVYLCASSPLAGGGDTQYFGPGTRLTVL.